This TCR beta chain is drawn from a study of T-cell memory formation after mild COVID-19. Study information: Largely, TCR clusters stayed within a single donor. Study-level results: Unconfirmed was the SARS-CoV-2 specificity of second-wave clones that peaked on day 37.

TCRalpha and TCRbeta libraries used 5'RACE with constant-segment primers and UMIs. Using its own MiXCR run on the 5' RACE reads, TCRdb lists one record per CDR3 protein. The sample contains about 560,000 distinct CDR3 sequences, about a sixth of which appear only once. V gave up 7 bases and J gave up 3 bases; unmatched junction bases: 10. Per germline, CDR1 SEHNR and CDR2 FQNEAQ (reference sequence). The CDR3 spans 15 residues. The sample holds a few counts of this clonotype. Its matching antigen is unknown. The clonotype comes from an adult woman who had mild COVID-19 (a few samples of this study predate the infection). Cell type and time point are not known. The genes are TRBV7-9 and TRBJ2-5; 8 nucleotides match TRBD2. Source material: PBMCs or a T cell subset sorted from them (not recorded which). CDR3 DNA sequence: TGTGCCAGCATTGACCCCGGACTAGCAGAAGAGACCCAGTACTTC. It encodes CASIDPGLAEETQYF.